A selection of T cell receptor beta chains follows, all from one sample in a study of OX40 agonist ivuxolimab in advanced cancers. Sequencing was performed with immunoSEQ multiplex PCR; in TCRdb, only in-frame clones are kept and a portion is missing. The sample has 55,000 to 90,000 clones, 88% seen once. The specimen comprised CD4+ or CD8+ T cells sorted from blood, sampled in a trial of the OX40 agonist ivuxolimab. Receptor source: an adult with an advanced solid tumor such as melanoma, head and neck, liver or kidney cancer. CDR3s include the opening cysteine and the closing phenylalanine or tryptophan. D genes are given only for firm matches. Not all rows give a size; the values are once, few, many and, for expanded clones, a class.

d_call: NA
j_call: TRBJ2-5
v_call: TRBV28
clone_size: NA
cdr3_nt: TGTGCCAGCCTGACCGGGGAGCGGGAGACCCAGTACTTC
cdr3_aa: CASLTGERETQYF

d_call: TRBD1
j_call: TRBJ2-1
v_call: TRBV28
clone_size: NA
cdr3_nt: TGTGCCAGCAGTTTATCGAGGACAGGGGGCAATGAGCAGTTCTTC
cdr3_aa: CASSLSRTGGNEQFF

d_call: NA
j_call: TRBJ2-1
v_call: TRBV14
clone_size: few
cdr3_nt: TGTGCCAGCGGGGGCTTTTCCAATGAGCAGTTCTTC
cdr3_aa: CASGGFSNEQFF

d_call: TRBD1
j_call: TRBJ2-2
v_call: TRBV7-2
clone_size: NA
cdr3_nt: TGTGCCAGCAGCTTAGGGACAGGGCTCCAGAGGGAGCTGTTTTTT
cdr3_aa: CASSLGTGLQRELFF

d_call: NA
j_call: TRBJ2-2
v_call: TRBV11-2
clone_size: NA
cdr3_nt: TGTGCCAGCAGCTTCCTTGCCACCACCGGGGAGCTGTTTTTT
cdr3_aa: CASSFLATTGELFF

d_call: NA
j_call: TRBJ2-7
v_call: TRBV13
clone_size: once
cdr3_nt: TGTGCCAGCAGCTTAGAGAGGGGGTACGAGCAGTACTTC
cdr3_aa: CASSLERGYEQYF

d_call: TRBD2
j_call: TRBJ2-7
v_call: TRBV5-1
clone_size: NA
cdr3_nt: TGCGCCAGCAGCTTGGCCATGGCTAGCGGGAGTTACGAGCAGTACTTC
cdr3_aa: CASSLAMASGSYEQYF

d_call: NA
j_call: TRBJ1-1
v_call: TRBV7-6
clone_size: NA
cdr3_nt: TGTGCCAGCAGCTTCGGTAGGAGGGGCACTGAAGCTTTCTTT
cdr3_aa: CASSFGRRGTEAFF

d_call: NA
j_call: TRBJ1-1
v_call: TRBV7-2
clone_size: NA
cdr3_nt: TGTGCCAGCAACATTCAGGGTGTCTTCACTGAAGCTTTCTTT
cdr3_aa: CASNIQGVFTEAFF

d_call: NA
j_call: TRBJ1-1
v_call: TRBV5-4
clone_size: NA
cdr3_nt: TGTGCCAGCAGCTTGGAACCCCAAGGTTTCGAAGCTTTCTTT
cdr3_aa: CASSLEPQGFEAFF

d_call: TRBD1
j_call: TRBJ1-2
v_call: TRBV4-1
clone_size: NA
cdr3_nt: TGCGCCAGCAGCATGACAGGGGGAGGCTATGGCTACACCTTC
cdr3_aa: CASSMTGGGYGYTF

d_call: NA
j_call: TRBJ1-6
v_call: TRBV30
clone_size: NA
cdr3_nt: TGTGCCTGGAGTGTACGAGGGAATTCACCCCTCCACTTT
cdr3_aa: CAWSVRGNSPLHF

d_call: NA
j_call: TRBJ1-5
v_call: TRBV19
clone_size: NA
cdr3_nt: TGTGCCAGTAACCAGGGGCTTCAGCCCCAGCATTTT
cdr3_aa: CASNQGLQPQHF

d_call: TRBD1
j_call: TRBJ1-6
v_call: TRBV7-9
clone_size: NA
cdr3_nt: TGTGCCAGCACCCGGACAGGGGCCTCACCCCTCCACTTT
cdr3_aa: CASTRTGASPLHF

d_call: NA
j_call: TRBJ1-1
v_call: TRBV28
clone_size: NA
cdr3_nt: TGTGCCAGCACCCTACGGCTGGGGCGGAACACTGAAGCTTTCTTT
cdr3_aa: CASTLRLGRNTEAFF

d_call: TRBD1
j_call: TRBJ1-2
v_call: TRBV19
clone_size: once
cdr3_nt: TGTGCCAGTAGTATCGGACAGGTTTATGGCTACACCTTC
cdr3_aa: CASSIGQVYGYTF

d_call: NA
j_call: TRBJ2-7
v_call: TRBV4-2
clone_size: NA
cdr3_nt: TGTGCCAGCAGCCAAGATACCGGGTCCGCGGGCGAGCAGTACTTC
cdr3_aa: CASSQDTGSAGEQYF

d_call: TRBD1
j_call: TRBJ2-3
v_call: TRBV27
clone_size: NA
cdr3_nt: TGTGCCAGCACCTCGCCGAGGGACAGAGACACAGATACGCAGTATTTT
cdr3_aa: CASTSPRDRDTDTQYF

d_call: NA
j_call: TRBJ2-1
v_call: TRBV11-2
clone_size: NA
cdr3_nt: TGTGCCAGCAGCTTTGACGTCGGGATGGGCGGTGAGCAGTTCTTC
cdr3_aa: CASSFDVGMGGEQFF

d_call: NA
j_call: TRBJ2-3
v_call: TRBV7-3
clone_size: NA
cdr3_nt: TGTGCCAGCAGCTTAACTGCCACAGATACGCAGTATTTT
cdr3_aa: CASSLTATDTQYF

d_call: NA
j_call: TRBJ1-1
v_call: TRBV6-1
clone_size: NA
cdr3_nt: TGTGCCAGCAGGGCCGGGACAATGAACACTGAAGCTTTCTTT
cdr3_aa: CASRAGTMNTEAFF

d_call: NA
j_call: TRBJ2-1
v_call: TRBV19
clone_size: NA
cdr3_nt: TGTGCCAGTAGGGACCCCAGGACTTCCTACAATGAGCAGTTCTTC
cdr3_aa: CASRDPRTSYNEQFF

d_call: NA
j_call: TRBJ1-2
v_call: TRBV4-3
clone_size: medium-sized
cdr3_nt: TGCGCCAGCAGCCAAGAGAGGGATGTCTATGGCTACACCTTC
cdr3_aa: CASSQERDVYGYTF

d_call: NA
j_call: TRBJ2-3
v_call: TRBV30
clone_size: NA
cdr3_nt: TGTGCCTGGAGGCGACAGCCGGCAGATACGCAGTATTTT
cdr3_aa: CAWRRQPADTQYF

d_call: NA
j_call: TRBJ1-1
v_call: TRBV5-1
clone_size: NA
cdr3_nt: TGCGCCAGCAGCGATACGGGCAGCGACACTGAAGCTTTCTTT
cdr3_aa: CASSDTGSDTEAFF

d_call: TRBD2
j_call: TRBJ2-1
v_call: TRBV9
clone_size: NA
cdr3_nt: TGTGCCAGCGGCTCGGGACTAGCTTCCCACAATGAGCAGTTCTTC
cdr3_aa: CASGSGLASHNEQFF

d_call: NA
j_call: TRBJ1-1
v_call: TRBV2
clone_size: NA
cdr3_nt: TGTGCCACTGAGTCGGCAGTTGGGGTCAGGAACACTGAAGCTTTCTTT
cdr3_aa: CATESAVGVRNTEAFF

d_call: NA
j_call: TRBJ1-1
v_call: TRBV11-2
clone_size: NA
cdr3_nt: TGTGCCAGCAGCCCGCGGCAGGGGAACACTGAAGCTTTCTTT
cdr3_aa: CASSPRQGNTEAFF

d_call: TRBD1
j_call: TRBJ2-4
v_call: TRBV28
clone_size: NA
cdr3_nt: TGTGCCAGCAGTCCCGCCGGGACAGGGGCAAAGGGGGCCAAAAACATTCAGTACTTC
cdr3_aa: CASSPAGTGAKGAKNIQYF

d_call: NA
j_call: TRBJ1-1
v_call: TRBV9
clone_size: few
cdr3_nt: TGTGCCAGCAGCGTAGCCGGGGGTAGCACTGAAGCTTTCTTT
cdr3_aa: CASSVAGGSTEAFF

d_call: TRBD2
j_call: TRBJ2-4
v_call: TRBV6-1
clone_size: NA
cdr3_nt: TGTGCCAGCAGGGATAGCGGGAGAGACATTCAGTACTTC
cdr3_aa: CASRDSGRDIQYF

d_call: NA
j_call: TRBJ1-5
v_call: TRBV28
clone_size: NA
cdr3_nt: TGTGCCAGCCGAACGGGACTGAACGGGAACAATCAGCCCCAGCATTTT
cdr3_aa: CASRTGLNGNNQPQHF

d_call: NA
j_call: TRBJ1-2
v_call: TRBV2
clone_size: NA
cdr3_nt: TGTGCCAGCAGTGAATTAAACTATGGCTACACCTTC
cdr3_aa: CASSELNYGYTF

d_call: TRBD2
j_call: TRBJ2-1
v_call: TRBV7-9
clone_size: NA
cdr3_nt: TGTGCCAGCAGCTTAGTTCTGCGGGAGAGAGAGCAGTTCTTC
cdr3_aa: CASSLVLREREQFF

d_call: TRBD2
j_call: TRBJ2-1
v_call: TRBV28
clone_size: NA
cdr3_nt: TGTGCCAGCAGGCCCCCGGGGGGGGCCCACAATGAGCAGTTCTTC
cdr3_aa: CASRPPGGAHNEQFF

d_call: NA
j_call: TRBJ2-3
v_call: TRBV28
clone_size: NA
cdr3_nt: TGTGCCAGCAGTCCCCGGGGAGCGCCTAGCACAGATACGCAGTATTTT
cdr3_aa: CASSPRGAPSTDTQYF

d_call: TRBD1
j_call: TRBJ2-5
v_call: TRBV19
clone_size: NA
cdr3_nt: TGTGCCAGTAGTACAACCGGGACAGGGAGCGAGGCCCAGTACTTC
cdr3_aa: CASSTTGTGSEAQYF

d_call: TRBD2
j_call: TRBJ2-7
v_call: TRBV4-2
clone_size: once
cdr3_nt: TGTGCCAGCAGCCAAGGGGGCGGGAGTTCCGAGCAGTACTTC
cdr3_aa: CASSQGGGSSEQYF

d_call: NA
j_call: TRBJ1-1
v_call: TRBV18
clone_size: NA
cdr3_nt: TGTGCCAGCTCACCACCGCAGGGGCCGCTTACCACTGAAGCTTTCTTT
cdr3_aa: CASSPPQGPLTTEAFF

d_call: TRBD2
j_call: TRBJ2-5
v_call: TRBV10-2
clone_size: NA
cdr3_nt: TGCGCCAGCACCCGGGGGGATCCAAAAGAGACCCAGTACTTC
cdr3_aa: CASTRGDPKETQYF

d_call: TRBD1
j_call: TRBJ1-4
v_call: TRBV7-9
clone_size: NA
cdr3_nt: TGTGCCAGCAGCTCCGGGTCGGGACAGAATAATGAAAAACTGTTTTTT
cdr3_aa: CASSSGSGQNNEKLFF

d_call: NA
j_call: TRBJ1-5
v_call: TRBV28
clone_size: NA
cdr3_nt: TGTGCCAGCAGGAAAGATAGCAATCAGCCCCAGCATTTT
cdr3_aa: CASRKDSNQPQHF

d_call: NA
j_call: TRBJ2-3
v_call: TRBV25-1
clone_size: NA
cdr3_nt: TGTGCCAGCAGTTGGAGGAGCACAGATACGCAGTATTTT
cdr3_aa: CASSWRSTDTQYF

d_call: TRBD2
j_call: TRBJ2-4
v_call: TRBV11-3
clone_size: NA
cdr3_nt: TGTGCCAGCAGCACCATAGCGGGAGACATTCAGTACTTC
cdr3_aa: CASSTIAGDIQYF

d_call: NA
j_call: TRBJ1-6
v_call: TRBV6-6
clone_size: NA
cdr3_nt: TGTGCCAGCAGTTATCGCTCCTATAATTCACCCCTCCACTTT
cdr3_aa: CASSYRSYNSPLHF

d_call: TRBD1
j_call: TRBJ1-4
v_call: TRBV4-1
clone_size: few
cdr3_nt: TGCGCCAGCAGCCTCCGACAGGGAGGGCGAGAAAAACTGTTTTTT
cdr3_aa: CASSLRQGGREKLFF

d_call: NA
j_call: TRBJ1-1
v_call: TRBV7-2
clone_size: NA
cdr3_nt: TGTGCCAGCAGCCCCCAGACTGAAGCTTTCTTT
cdr3_aa: CASSPQTEAFF

d_call: NA
j_call: TRBJ1-2
v_call: TRBV4-3
clone_size: NA
cdr3_nt: TGCGCCAGCAGCTCTTGGACAGAGGACTATGGCTACACCTTC
cdr3_aa: CASSSWTEDYGYTF

d_call: TRBD2
j_call: TRBJ2-7
v_call: TRBV7-2
clone_size: NA
cdr3_nt: TGTGCCAGCAGCCTTGCTAGCGGGAGTCGCTACGAGCAGTACTTC
cdr3_aa: CASSLASGSRYEQYF